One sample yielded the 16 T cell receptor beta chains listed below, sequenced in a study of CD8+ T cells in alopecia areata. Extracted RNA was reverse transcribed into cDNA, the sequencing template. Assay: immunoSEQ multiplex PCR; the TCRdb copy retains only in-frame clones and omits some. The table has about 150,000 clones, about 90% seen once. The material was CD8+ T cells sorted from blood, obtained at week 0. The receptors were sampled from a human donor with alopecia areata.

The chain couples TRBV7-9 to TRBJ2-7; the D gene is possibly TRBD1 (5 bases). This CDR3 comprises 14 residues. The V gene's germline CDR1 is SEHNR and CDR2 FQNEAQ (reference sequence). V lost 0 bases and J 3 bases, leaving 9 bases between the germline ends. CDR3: CASSLAGQIYEQYF. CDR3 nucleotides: TGTGCCAGCAGCTTAGCCGGACAAATCTACGAGCAGTACTTC.

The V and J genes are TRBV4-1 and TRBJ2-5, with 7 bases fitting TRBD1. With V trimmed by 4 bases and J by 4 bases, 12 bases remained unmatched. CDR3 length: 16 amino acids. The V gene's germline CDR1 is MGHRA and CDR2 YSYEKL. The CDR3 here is CASSLSESTGIETQYF. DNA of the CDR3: TGCGCCAGCAGCCTTTCTGAATCGACAGGGATAGAGACCCAGTACTTC.

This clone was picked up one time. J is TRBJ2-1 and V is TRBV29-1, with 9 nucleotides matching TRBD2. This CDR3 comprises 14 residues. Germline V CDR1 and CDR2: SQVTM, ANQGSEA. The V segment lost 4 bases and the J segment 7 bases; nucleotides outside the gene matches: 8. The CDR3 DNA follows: TGCAGCGTTGCGTGGCGGGAGGGCCAAAATGAGCAGTTCTTC. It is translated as CSVAWREGQNEQFF.

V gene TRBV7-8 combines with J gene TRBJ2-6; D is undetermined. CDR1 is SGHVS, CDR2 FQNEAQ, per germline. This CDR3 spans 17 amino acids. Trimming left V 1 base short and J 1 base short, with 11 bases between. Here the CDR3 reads CASSLDYSLSGANVLTF. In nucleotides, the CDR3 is TGTGCCAGCAGCTTAGATTACAGTTTGTCTGGGGCCAACGTCCTGACTTTC.

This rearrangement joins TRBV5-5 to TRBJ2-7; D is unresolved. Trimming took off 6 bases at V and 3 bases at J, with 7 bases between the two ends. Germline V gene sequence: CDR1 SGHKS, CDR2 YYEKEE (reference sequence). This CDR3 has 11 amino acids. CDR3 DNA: TGTGCCAGCATATCAGGCTACGAGCAGTACTTC. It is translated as CASISGYEQYF. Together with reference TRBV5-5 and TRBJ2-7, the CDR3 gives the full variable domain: DAGVTQSPTHLIKTRGQQVTLRCSPISGHKSVSWYQQVLGQGPQFIFQYYEKEERGRGNFPDRFSARQFPNYSSELNVNALLLGDSALYLCASISGYEQYFGPGTRLTVT.

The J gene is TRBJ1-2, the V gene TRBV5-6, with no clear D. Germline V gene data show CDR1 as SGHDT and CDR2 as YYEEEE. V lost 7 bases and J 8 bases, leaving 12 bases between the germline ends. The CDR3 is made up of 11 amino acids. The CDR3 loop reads CASRSEEGYTF. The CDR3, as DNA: TGTGCCAGCCGATCCGAGGAAGGCTACACCTTC.

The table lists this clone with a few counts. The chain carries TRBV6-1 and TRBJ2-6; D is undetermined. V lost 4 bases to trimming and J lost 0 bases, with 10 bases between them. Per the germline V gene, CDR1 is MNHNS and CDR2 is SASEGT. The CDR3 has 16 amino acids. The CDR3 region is CASSAIRYSGANVLTF. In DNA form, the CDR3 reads TGTGCCAGCAGTGCCATTAGGTACTCTGGGGCCAACGTCCTGACTTTC.

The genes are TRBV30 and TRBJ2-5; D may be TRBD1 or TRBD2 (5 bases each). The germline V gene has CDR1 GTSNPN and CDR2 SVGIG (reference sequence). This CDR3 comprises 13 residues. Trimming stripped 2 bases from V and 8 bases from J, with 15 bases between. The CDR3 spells CAWSHGGGDTQYF. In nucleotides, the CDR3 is TGTGCCTGGAGTCACGGTGGGGGAGATACCCAGTACTTC.

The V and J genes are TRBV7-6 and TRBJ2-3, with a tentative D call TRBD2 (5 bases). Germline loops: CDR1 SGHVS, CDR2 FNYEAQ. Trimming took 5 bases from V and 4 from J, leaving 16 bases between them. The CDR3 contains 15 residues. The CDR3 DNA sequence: TGTGCCAGCAGCCAGTCGGGGAATCCCCCAGATACGCAGTATTTT. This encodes CASSQSGNPPDTQYF.

The CDR3 sequence: CAWSYSGGPDEQFF. In DNA form, the CDR3 reads TGTGCCTGGAGCTACTCGGGAGGGCCCGATGAGCAGTTCTTC. The genes are TRBV30 and TRBJ2-1; 8 positions match TRBD2. In germline, CDR1 is GTSNPN, CDR2 SVGIG (reference sequence). Trimming at V came to 3 bases and at J to 8 bases, leaving 9 bases not matched to a gene. This CDR3 region has 14 residues.

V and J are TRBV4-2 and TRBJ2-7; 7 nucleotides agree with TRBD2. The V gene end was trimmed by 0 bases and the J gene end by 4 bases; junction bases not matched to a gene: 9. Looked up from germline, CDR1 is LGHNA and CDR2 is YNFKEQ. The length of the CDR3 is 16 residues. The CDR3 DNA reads TGTGCCAGCAGCCAAGAGGTGGCGGGAGAGGTGTACGAGCAGTACTTC. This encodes CASSQEVAGEVYEQYF.

For the CDR3, the DNA is TGTGCCAGCAGCGTAGGGGGGGCCGTAAACACTGAAGCTTTCTTT. Its translation is CASSVGGAVNTEAFF. The J gene is TRBJ1-1, the V gene TRBV9; perhaps TRBD1 as D (6 bases). Between the trimmed V and J ends, which lost 0 bases and 2 bases, there was a span of 11 bases. The CDR3 is 15 amino acids. Germline CDR1 is SGDLS and CDR2 is YYNGEE.

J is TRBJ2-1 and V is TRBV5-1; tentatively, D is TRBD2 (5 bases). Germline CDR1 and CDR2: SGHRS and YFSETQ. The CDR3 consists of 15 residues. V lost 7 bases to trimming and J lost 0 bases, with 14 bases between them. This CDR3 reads CASASSSVSYNEQFF. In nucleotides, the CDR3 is TGCGCCAGCGCCTCGAGTAGCGTCTCCTACAATGAGCAGTTCTTC.

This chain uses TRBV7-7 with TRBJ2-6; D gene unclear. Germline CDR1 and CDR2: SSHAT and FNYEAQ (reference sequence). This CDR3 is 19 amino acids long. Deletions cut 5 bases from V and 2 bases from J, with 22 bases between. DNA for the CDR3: TGTGCCAGCAGCCCCGACCCCCGAGTAGGGAACGCTGGGGCCAACGTCCTGACTTTC. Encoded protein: CASSPDPRVGNAGANVLTF.

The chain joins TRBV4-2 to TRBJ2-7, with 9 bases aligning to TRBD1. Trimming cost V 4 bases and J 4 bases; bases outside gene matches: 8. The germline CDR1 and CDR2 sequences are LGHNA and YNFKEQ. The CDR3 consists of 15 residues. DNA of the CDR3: TGTGCCAGCAGCCCCCCGGGACAGGGCTTATACGAGCAGTACTTC. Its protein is CASSPPGQGLYEQYF.

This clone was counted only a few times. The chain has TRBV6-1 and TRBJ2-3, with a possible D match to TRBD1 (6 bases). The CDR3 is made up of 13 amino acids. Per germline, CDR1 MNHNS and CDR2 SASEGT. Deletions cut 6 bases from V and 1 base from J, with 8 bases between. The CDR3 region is CASSRTGTDTQYF. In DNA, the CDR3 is TGTGCCAGCAGCCGGACAGGCACAGATACGCAGTATTTT.